This TCR beta chain was identified during a study of blood T cell repertoires in COVID-19. Germline lookup yields CDR1 WSHSY and CDR2 SAAADI. The CDR3 runs to 13 residues. Trimming at V came to 6 bases and at J to 4 bases, leaving 2 bases not matched to a gene. Assay: immunoSEQ multiplex PCR; the TCRdb copy retains only in-frame clones and omits some. The data contain roughly 80,000 clones, approximately 85% of them singletons. This clone has at least ten counts. What was sequenced was peripheral blood. V usage is TRBV10-2 and J usage is TRBJ1-1; 10 nucleotides align to TRBD1. The TCR comes from a human donor in a cohort sampled during active COVID-19. The CDR3 spells CASRRTGGTEAFF. In DNA, the CDR3 is TGCGCCAGCAGGAGGACAGGGGGCACTGAAGCTTTCTTT.